Presented here are 25 T cell receptor beta chains from one specimen sequenced in a study of beta chain features in type 1 diabetes. Expressed TCRB transcripts were sequenced, since all the RNA that had been isolated was reverse transcribed. The data were produced by immunoSEQ multiplex PCR, yet TCRdb's version contains in-frame clones alone and is incomplete. Of 900,000 or so clones in the sample, 15% to 20% were seen once. Sequences were obtained from naive CD4+ T cells from blood. The receptors here all came from a woman younger than 35 in good health.

This sequence joins TRBV7-2 and TRBJ2-1; 12 bases match TRBD2. Germline-derived CDR1 and CDR2 are SGHTA and FQGNSA. With V trimmed by 5 bases and J by 5 bases, 4 bases remained unmatched. This CDR3 is 15 amino acids long. The CDR3 spells CASSPRTSGNNEQFF. The CDR3 DNA reads as TGTGCCAGCAGCCCCCGGACTAGCGGGAACAATGAGCAGTTCTTC.

With respect to this clone: The junction shows a germline mismatch at one end, possibly a read error. The chain is built from TRBV7-8 and TRBJ1-5, with D tentatively TRBD1 (6 bases). The CDR3 has 16 amino acids. The germline gives CDR1 SGHVS, CDR2 FQNEAQ. The CDR3 region has the DNA TGTGCCAGCAGCTCGGGTGAACAGGGTCAAAATCCGCCCCAGCATTTT. Its protein product is CASSSGEQGQNPPQHF.

This clone has just a few counts. CDR3 sequence (DNA): TGTGCCAGCAGCCGGACTAGCGGGAGCCTTCGTAACATTCAGTACTTC. This gives the protein CASSRTSGSLRNIQYF. The V gene is TRBV7-2, the J gene TRBJ2-4, with 13 nucleotides matching TRBD2. Germline trimming cut 5 bases from V and 7 bases from J; bases unmatched to any gene: 8. Per the germline V gene, CDR1 is SGHTA and CDR2 is FQGNSA. CDR3 length: 16 amino acids.

V gene TRBV4-2 combines with J gene TRBJ2-1, with TRBD2 identical over 9 bases. The CDR3 sequence is 15 residues long. With V trimmed by 0 bases and J by 10 bases, 7 bases remained unmatched. Germline V gives CDR1 LGHNA, CDR2 YNFKEQ. The CDR3 DNA reads TGTGCCAGCAGCCAAGAAGGGACTAGCTTGTCAGAGCAGTTCTTC. Protein sequence: CASSQEGTSLSEQFF.

V gene TRBV7-9 combines with J gene TRBJ1-1; perhaps TRBD1 as D (5 bases). The length of the CDR3 is 17 residues. CDR1 is SEHNR and CDR2 is FQNEAQ in the germline V gene (reference sequence). V lost 5 bases, J lost 5 bases, and 24 bases lay in between. CDR3 nucleotides: TGTGCCAGCAGCGGAGTCCGCCTTTCGGGGCGGGGGACTGAAGCTTTCTTT. This gives the protein CASSGVRLSGRGTEAFF.

The chain couples TRBV7-9 to TRBJ1-2, with 9 bases fitting TRBD1. The CDR3 covers 16 residues. The V segment lost 0 bases and the J segment 4 bases; nucleotides outside the gene matches: 6. Per the germline V gene, CDR1 is SEHNR and CDR2 is FQNEAQ (reference sequence). The CDR3 DNA reads TGTGCCAGCAGCTTAGCCATGGGGACAGGGCCCTATGGCTACACCTTC. Translating it yields CASSLAMGTGPYGYTF.

This clone was seen a handful of times. The chain carries TRBV6-6 and TRBJ2-1; D may correspond to TRBD1 or TRBD2 (5 bases each). This CDR3 has 13 residues. V was pared by 7 bases and J by 9 bases, with 16 bases between. Germline values: CDR1 MNHNY, CDR2 SVGAGI (reference sequence). The DNA for the CDR3 is TGTGCCAGCACCACCGGGACCGGCGGTGAGCAGTTCTTC. It is translated as CASTTGTGGEQFF.

This clone was counted a few times. This chain connects TRBV19 to TRBJ2-6; possibly TRBD1 for D (5 bases). Germline V gene data show CDR1 as LNHDA and CDR2 as SQIVND (reference sequence). The V and J ends lost 7 bases and 0 bases respectively, with 10 bases between them. This CDR3 has 15 amino acids. In DNA form, the CDR3 reads TGTGCCAGTACCCGACAGAGCTCTGGGGCCAACGTCCTGACTTTC. This sequence encodes CASTRQSSGANVLTF.

V gene TRBV6-6 combines with J gene TRBJ1-5, with D tentatively TRBD1 (6 bases). Germline V gives CDR1 MNHNY, CDR2 SVGAGI (reference sequence). V lost 6 bases, J lost 2 bases, and 14 bases lay in between. This CDR3 is 15 amino acids long. This chain's CDR3 is CASSIQGFGNQPQHF. CDR3 sequence (DNA): TGTGCCAGCAGCATACAGGGTTTTGGCAATCAGCCCCAGCATTTT.

V usage is TRBV11-2 and J usage is TRBJ1-1, with unresolved D. V gave up 1 base and J gave up 5 bases, with 14 bases separating them. The V gene's germline CDR1 is SGHAT and CDR2 FQNNGV. CDR3 length equals 15 residues. CDR3 sequence: CASSLARQPRTEAFF. Here the CDR3 DNA reads TGTGCCAGCAGCTTAGCTCGACAACCCCGGACTGAAGCTTTCTTT.

V is TRBV18 and J is TRBJ2-1; D not resolved. The CDR3 has 13 residues. Trimming pared 6 bases from V and 9 bases from J, leaving 15 bases between. The germline gives CDR1 KGHSH, CDR2 LQKENI. CDR3 amino acids: CASSATLGGEQFF. CDR3 sequence (DNA): TGTGCCAGCTCCGCTACTTTGGGTGGTGAGCAGTTCTTC.

This clone was counted a few times. The V and J genes are TRBV7-9 and TRBJ2-7; perhaps TRBD2 as D (5 bases). CDR3 length: 14 amino acids. Trimming removed 5 bases at V and 2 bases at J, with 13 bases between. Germline CDR1 reads SEHNR; CDR2 reads FQNEAQ (reference sequence). CDR3 nucleotides: TGTGCCAGCAGCCCACGGACTGCTGCCTACGAGCAGTACTTC. Its protein is CASSPRTAAYEQYF.

The V gene is TRBV7-2, the J gene TRBJ2-7, with a possible D match to TRBD1 (6 bases). CDR1 SGHTA and CDR2 FQGNSA come from the germline V gene. Deletions cut 5 bases from V and 1 base from J, with 18 bases between. This CDR3 contains 16 residues. CDR3 nucleotides: TGTGCCAGCAGCCGCTCAGGGGCTTTCCCGTCCTACGAGCAGTACTTC. It translates to CASSRSGAFPSYEQYF.

This clone was observed a handful of times. The gene calls are TRBV5-5 and TRBJ1-2, with D unresolved. From germline, CDR1 is SGHKS and CDR2 YYEKEE (reference sequence). V was trimmed by 4 bases and J by 0 bases, leaving 16 bases between them. CDR3 size: 16 residues. This CDR3 reads CASSRLVGEPNYGYTF. For the CDR3, the DNA is TGTGCCAGCAGCCGTTTGGTCGGAGAACCTAACTATGGCTACACCTTC.

CDR3 nucleotides: TGTGCCAGCAGCGTATTTGATACTAGCGGGACGGAGCAGTACTTC. Protein sequence: CASSVFDTSGTEQYF. The J gene is TRBJ2-5, the V gene TRBV9; TRBD2 matches at 10 bases. V shed 1 base and J 11 bases; nucleotides not matched to a gene: 11. The CDR3 is 15 residues long. Germline CDR1 SGDLS, CDR2 YYNGEE.

DNA of the CDR3: TGTGCCAGCAGCCCTAGACAGCACCAAGAGACCCAGTACTTC. Residues: CASSPRQHQETQYF. This chain uses TRBV7-9 with TRBJ2-5; a possible D gene is TRBD1 (5 bases). V was pared by 5 bases and J by 0 bases, with 10 bases between. The CDR3 runs 14 residues. Germline V gene lookup returns CDR1 SEHNR and CDR2 FQNEAQ (reference sequence).

This chain uses TRBV6-6 with TRBJ2-7, with D possibly matching TRBD1 (6 bases). Trimming cost V 6 bases and J 6 bases, with 21 bases left between them. The germline V gene has CDR1 MNHNY and CDR2 SVGAGI (reference sequence). This CDR3 is 15 amino acids long. CDR3 in DNA: TGTGCCAGCAGGTCGACAGGAAACTCCTTGGGCGAGCAGTACTTC. Translation gives CASRSTGNSLGEQYF.

In this sample, this clone turned up a few times. The rearrangement uses TRBV14 and TRBJ1-1; D gene ambiguous. The V gene's germline CDR1 is SGHDN and CDR2 FVKESK. The CDR3 covers 12 residues. Trimming removed 1 base from V and 9 bases from J, with 9 bases in between. In DNA, the CDR3 is TGTGCCAGCAGCCAAGCTGCCAATAAAGCTTTCTTT. This translates into CASSQAANKAFF.

The chain joins TRBV7-9 to TRBJ2-2; D remains unclear. The CDR3 has 13 residues. Germline V CDR1 and CDR2: SEHNR, FQNEAQ (reference sequence). V lost 5 bases and J 7 bases, leaving 11 bases between the germline ends. The CDR3 nucleotides read TGTGCCAGCAGCCGCATAGGAATCGGGGAGCTGTTTTTT. Amino acid sequence: CASSRIGIGELFF.

This chain links TRBV4-2 with TRBJ2-5, with D maybe TRBD2 (6 bases). The germline V gene encodes CDR1 LGHNA and CDR2 YNFKEQ. The CDR3 sequence is 14 residues long. V lost 5 bases, J lost 0 bases, and 10 bases lay in between. The CDR3 DNA reads as TGTGCCAGCAGCGGGAGCGGGTACCAAGAGACCCAGTACTTC. It specifies CASSGSGYQETQYF.

The chain uses TRBV2 and TRBJ2-1; TRBD2 aligns across 9 bases. The CDR3 extends over 13 amino acids. After removal of 4 bases from V and 9 bases from J, the junction contained 4 bases not matched to a gene. Germline lookup yields CDR1 SNHLY and CDR2 FYNNEI. CDR3 protein: CASSAIAGAEQFF. CDR3 nucleotide sequence: TGTGCCAGCAGTGCCATAGCGGGAGCTGAGCAGTTCTTC.

There are a few counts of this clone. For the CDR3, the DNA is TGTGCCAGCTCGATGCCTCGGACCCCCAGCTCCTACAATGAGCAGTTCTTC. Protein sequence: CASSMPRTPSSYNEQFF. This sequence joins TRBV11-2 and TRBJ2-1; no definite D call. Looked up from germline, CDR1 is SGHAT and CDR2 is FQNNGV. CDR3 length: 17 amino acids. Trimming took 8 bases from V and 0 from J, leaving 20 bases between them.

This clone occurred a few times. This sample also contains other DNA sequences that code for the same CDR3. The J gene is TRBJ2-3, the V gene TRBV7-2, with D uncertain. Trimming took 1 base from V and 4 from J, leaving 3 bases between them. Germline V gene sequence: CDR1 SGHTA, CDR2 FQGNSA. This CDR3 is 12 amino acids long. In DNA, the CDR3 is TGTGCCAGCAGCTTAGGGGCAGATACGCAGTATTTT. This translates into CASSLGADTQYF.

This clone has a handful of counts. The chain recombines TRBV7-9 with TRBJ1-2; no firm D call. This CDR3 contains 12 residues. CDR1 and CDR2 from the germline V gene are SEHNR and FQNEAQ (reference sequence). Trimming removed 6 bases from V and 7 bases from J, with 12 bases in between. Here the CDR3 DNA reads TGTGCCAGCAGTCGTTTAAAGGGTGGCTACACCTTC. Translating it yields CASSRLKGGYTF.

The chain employs TRBV4-3 and TRBJ2-3; TRBD2 might be the D (5 bases). Germline V lookup: CDR1 LGHNA, CDR2 YSLEER. The CDR3 extends over 16 amino acids. Trimming took 4 bases from V and 1 from J, leaving 15 bases between them. Here the CDR3 DNA reads TGCGCCAGCAGCCCCCGAGGTAGCGCTGGCACAGATACGCAGTATTTT. Translated: CASSPRGSAGTDTQYF.